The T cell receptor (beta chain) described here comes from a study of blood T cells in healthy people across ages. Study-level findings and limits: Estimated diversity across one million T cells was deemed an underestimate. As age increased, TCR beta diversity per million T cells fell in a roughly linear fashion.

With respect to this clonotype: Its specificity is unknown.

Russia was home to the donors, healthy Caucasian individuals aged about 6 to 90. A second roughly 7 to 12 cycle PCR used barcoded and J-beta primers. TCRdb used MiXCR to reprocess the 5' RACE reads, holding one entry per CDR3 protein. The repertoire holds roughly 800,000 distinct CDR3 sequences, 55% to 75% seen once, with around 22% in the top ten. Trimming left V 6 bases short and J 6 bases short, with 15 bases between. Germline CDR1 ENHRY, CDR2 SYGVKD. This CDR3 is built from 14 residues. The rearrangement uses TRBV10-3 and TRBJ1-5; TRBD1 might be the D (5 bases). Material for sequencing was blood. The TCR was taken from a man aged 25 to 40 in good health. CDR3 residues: CAIRGGGEGQPQHF. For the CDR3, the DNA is TGTGCCATCAGGGGCGGGGGTGAAGGTCAGCCCCAGCATTTT.